The source of this T cell receptor beta chain is a study of cytomegalovirus exposure and HLA in healthy donors. It was with 60 Vbeta and 13 Jbeta primers that the PCR ran. Assay: immunoSEQ multiplex PCR; the TCRdb copy retains only in-frame clones and omits some. The sample consists of some 160,000 clones, 70% to 85% of them appearing once. The sample comprised PBMCs. The receptor comes from a male donor in good health and CMV-seronegative.

Here the CDR3 reads CASSIRNSYNEQFF. The CDR3 DNA is TGTGCCAGCAGCATTAGAAACTCCTACAATGAGCAGTTCTTC. The V gene is TRBV7-9, the J gene TRBJ2-1; D is ambiguous. The V end lost 5 bases, the J end lost 0 bases, and 8 bases lay between the germline ends. CDR1 and CDR2 (germline): SEHNR, FQNEAQ (reference sequence). The CDR3 has 14 amino acids.